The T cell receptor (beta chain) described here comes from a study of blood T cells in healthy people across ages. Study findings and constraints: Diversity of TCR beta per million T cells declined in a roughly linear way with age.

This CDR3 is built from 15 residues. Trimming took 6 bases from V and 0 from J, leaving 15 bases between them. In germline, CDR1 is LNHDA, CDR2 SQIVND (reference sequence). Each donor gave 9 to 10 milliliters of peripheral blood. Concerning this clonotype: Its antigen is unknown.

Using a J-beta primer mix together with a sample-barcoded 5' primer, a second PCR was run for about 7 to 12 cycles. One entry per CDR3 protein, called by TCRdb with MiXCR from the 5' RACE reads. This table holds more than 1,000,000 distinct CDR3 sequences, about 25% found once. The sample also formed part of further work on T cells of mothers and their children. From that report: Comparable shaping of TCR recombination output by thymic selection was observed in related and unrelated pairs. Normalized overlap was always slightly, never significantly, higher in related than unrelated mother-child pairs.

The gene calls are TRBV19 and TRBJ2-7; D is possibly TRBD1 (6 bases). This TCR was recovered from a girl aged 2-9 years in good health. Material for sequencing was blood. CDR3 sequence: CASRVNRVTSYEQYF. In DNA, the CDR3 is TGTGCCAGTAGGGTAAACAGGGTCACCTCCTACGAGCAGTACTTC.